This passage covers 5 T cell receptor beta chains from one sample sequenced in a study of cytomegalovirus exposure and HLA in healthy donors. Use of 60 Vbeta and 13 Jbeta primers characterized the PCR. Clones were read by immunoSEQ multiplex PCR, and TCRdb kept only the in-frame ones, dropping some. The data contain fewer than 120,000 clones, 80% of them singletons. Sequencing was performed on PBMCs. These receptors were collected from a woman aged 60-75 years in good health and CMV-seropositive.

The chain joins TRBV18 to TRBJ1-2; D unresolved. Trimming stripped 2 bases from V and 2 bases from J, with 12 bases between. This CDR3 is built from 15 residues. Germline V gene sequence: CDR1 KGHSH, CDR2 LQKENI. The CDR3 DNA sequence: TGTGCCAGCTCACCATCATTCGGCGGAAACTATGGCTACACCTTC. This sequence encodes CASSPSFGGNYGYTF.

The rearrangement uses TRBV7-2 and TRBJ2-1, with no clear D. Trimming removed 1 base at V and 8 bases at J, with 6 bases between. The CDR3 is made up of 12 amino acids. From germline, CDR1 is SGHTA and CDR2 FQGNSA. The CDR3 DNA is TGTGCCAGCAGCTTAGTAGGAGATGAGCAGTTCTTC. Translated: CASSLVGDEQFF.

The V gene is TRBV7-9, the J gene TRBJ2-5; 8 bases are shared with TRBD1. The CDR3 runs to 15 residues. With 3 bases clipped from V and 5 bases from J, the junction kept 8 bases outside the gene matches. Germline assignment: CDR1 SEHNR and CDR2 FQNEAQ (reference sequence). CDR3 DNA: TGTGCCAGCAGCTTTGGAACAGGGGGTGGTGAGACCCAGTACTTC. This encodes CASSFGTGGGETQYF.

The gene calls are TRBV2 and TRBJ2-3; 7 nucleotides agree with TRBD2. The junction had 7 bases not matched to a gene; V was cut back by 4 bases and J by 6 bases. This CDR3 spans 14 amino acids. In germline, CDR1 is SNHLY, CDR2 FYNNEI. CDR3 in DNA: TGTGCCAGCAGTGGGACTAGTGGAGCTGATACGCAGTATTTT. This gives the protein CASSGTSGADTQYF.

The rearrangement links TRBV13 to TRBJ2-3; TRBD2 might be the D (5 bases). This CDR3 spans 15 amino acids. Trimming took off 3 bases at V and 1 base at J, with 11 bases between the two ends. Germline V gives CDR1 PRHDT, CDR2 FYEKMQ (reference sequence). Written as DNA, the CDR3 is TGTGCCAGCAGCTTGGGCGCAGCGGGCACAGATACGCAGTATTTT. It encodes CASSLGAAGTDTQYF.